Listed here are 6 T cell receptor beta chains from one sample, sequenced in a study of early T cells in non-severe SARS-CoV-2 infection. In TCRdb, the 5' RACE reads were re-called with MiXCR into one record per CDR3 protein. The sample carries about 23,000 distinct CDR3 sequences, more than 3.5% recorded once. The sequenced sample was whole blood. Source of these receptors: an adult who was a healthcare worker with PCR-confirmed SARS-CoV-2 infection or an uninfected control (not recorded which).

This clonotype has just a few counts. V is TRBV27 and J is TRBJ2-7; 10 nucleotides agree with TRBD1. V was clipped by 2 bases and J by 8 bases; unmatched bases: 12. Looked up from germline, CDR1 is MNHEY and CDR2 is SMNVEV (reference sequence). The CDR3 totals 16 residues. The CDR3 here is CASSLKAPGQGLKQYF. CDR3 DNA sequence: TGTGCCAGCAGTTTAAAGGCCCCGGGACAGGGGTTAAAGCAGTACTTC.

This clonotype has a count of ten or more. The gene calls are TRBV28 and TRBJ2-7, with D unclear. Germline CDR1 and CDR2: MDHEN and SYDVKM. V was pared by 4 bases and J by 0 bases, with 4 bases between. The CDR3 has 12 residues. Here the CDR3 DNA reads TGTGCCAGCAGTTCCCGCTCCTACGAGCAGTACTTC. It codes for CASSSRSYEQYF.

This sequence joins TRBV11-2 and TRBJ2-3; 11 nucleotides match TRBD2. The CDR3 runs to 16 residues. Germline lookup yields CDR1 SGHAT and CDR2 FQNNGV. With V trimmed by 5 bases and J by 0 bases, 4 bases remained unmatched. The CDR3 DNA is TGTGCCAGCAGCCCACGACTAGCGGGGAGCACAGATACGCAGTATTTT. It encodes CASSPRLAGSTDTQYF.

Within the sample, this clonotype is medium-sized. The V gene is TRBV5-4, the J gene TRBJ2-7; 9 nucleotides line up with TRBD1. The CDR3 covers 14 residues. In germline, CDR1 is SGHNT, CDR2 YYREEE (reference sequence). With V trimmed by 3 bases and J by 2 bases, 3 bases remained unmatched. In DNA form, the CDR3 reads TGTGCCAGCAGCTCGACAGGGGGTACCTACGAGCAGTACTTC. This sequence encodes CASSSTGGTYEQYF.

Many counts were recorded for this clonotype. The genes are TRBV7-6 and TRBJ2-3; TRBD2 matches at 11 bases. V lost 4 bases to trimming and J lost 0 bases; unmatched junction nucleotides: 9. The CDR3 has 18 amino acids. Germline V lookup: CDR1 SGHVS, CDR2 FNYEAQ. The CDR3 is CASSSLAGGTSSTDTQYF. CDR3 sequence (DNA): TGTGCCAGCAGCTCGTTAGCGGGGGGGACTTCTAGCACAGATACGCAGTATTTT.

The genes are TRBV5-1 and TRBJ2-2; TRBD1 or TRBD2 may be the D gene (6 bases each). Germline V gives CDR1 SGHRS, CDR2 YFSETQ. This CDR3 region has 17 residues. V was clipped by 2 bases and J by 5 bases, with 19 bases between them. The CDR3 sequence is CASSFSSDGGRTGELFF. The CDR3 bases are TGCGCCAGCAGCTTCTCCTCCGACGGGGGCCGGACCGGGGAGCTGTTTTTT. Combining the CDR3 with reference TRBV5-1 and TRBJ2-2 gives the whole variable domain KAGVTQTPRYLIKTRGQQVTLSCSPISGHRSVSWYQQTPGQGLQFLFEYFSETQRNKGNFPGRFSGRQFSNSRSEMNVSTLELGDSALYLCASSFSSDGGRTGELFFGEGSRLTVL.